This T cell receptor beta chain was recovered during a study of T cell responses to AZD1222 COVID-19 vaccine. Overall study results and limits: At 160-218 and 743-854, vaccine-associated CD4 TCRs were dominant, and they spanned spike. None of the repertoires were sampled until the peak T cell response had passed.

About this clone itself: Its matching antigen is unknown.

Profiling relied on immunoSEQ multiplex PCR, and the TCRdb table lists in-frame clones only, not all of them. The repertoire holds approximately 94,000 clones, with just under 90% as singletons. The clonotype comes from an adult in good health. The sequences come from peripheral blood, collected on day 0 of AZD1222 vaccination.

CDR3 in DNA: TGCGCCAGCAGGCGACAGACATCGAACACCGGGGAGCTGTTTTTT. It codes for CASRRQTSNTGELFF. The chain joins TRBV5-1 to TRBJ2-2, with D possibly matching TRBD1 (5 bases). Germline V CDR1 and CDR2: SGHRS, YFSETQ. Deletions cut 5 bases from V and 0 bases from J, with 11 bases between. The CDR3 is 15 residues long.